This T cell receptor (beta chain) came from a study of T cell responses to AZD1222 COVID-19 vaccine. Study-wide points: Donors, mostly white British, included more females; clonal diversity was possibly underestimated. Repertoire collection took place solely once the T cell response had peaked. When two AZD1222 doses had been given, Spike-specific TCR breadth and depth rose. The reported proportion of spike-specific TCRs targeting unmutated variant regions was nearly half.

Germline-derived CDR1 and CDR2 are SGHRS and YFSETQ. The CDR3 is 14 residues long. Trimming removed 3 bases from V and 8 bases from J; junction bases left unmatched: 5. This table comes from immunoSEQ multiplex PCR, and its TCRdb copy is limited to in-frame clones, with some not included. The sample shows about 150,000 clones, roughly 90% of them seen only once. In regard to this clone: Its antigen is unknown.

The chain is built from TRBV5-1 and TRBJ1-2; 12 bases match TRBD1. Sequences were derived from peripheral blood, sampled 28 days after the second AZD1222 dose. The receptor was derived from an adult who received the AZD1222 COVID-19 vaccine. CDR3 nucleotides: TGCGCCAGCAGCTGGGGACAGGGGGCGCCGGGCTACACCTTC. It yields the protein CASSWGQGAPGYTF. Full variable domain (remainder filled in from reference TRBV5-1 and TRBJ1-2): KAGVTQTPRYLIKTRGQQVTLSCSPISGHRSVSWYQQTPGQGLQFLFEYFSETQRNKGNFPGRFSGRQFSNSRSEMNVSTLELGDSALYLCASSWGQGAPGYTFGSGTRLTVV.